This T cell receptor (beta chain) was documented in a study of T-cell reconstitution after alpha-beta-depleted transplantation in children. Study conclusions and caveats: Approximately two months post-transplant, alpha-beta T cells reportedly originated from several hundred expanded graft clones. One year post-transplant, T-cell counts and diversity were largely derived from T cells produced anew.

In this sample, this clonotype turned up many times. Its antigen is not known. The CDR3 runs to 16 residues. The ends were cut back, 1 base at V and 2 bases at J, with 8 bases in the middle. Germline V gene data show CDR1 as KGHDR and CDR2 as SFDVKD. It was with unique molecular identifiers that the TCRbeta library was prepared. Via MiXCR, TCRdb re-called the PCR reads, giving one row per CDR3 protein. The table shows 500,000 to 650,000 distinct CDR3 sequences, with around 13% occurring only once. Sequences were derived from PBMCs, mostly from graft donor cells, sampled 360 days after TCRalphabeta/CD19-depleted stem cell transplant. The chain recombines TRBV24-1 with TRBJ2-6, with D perhaps being TRBD1 or TRBD2 (6 bases each). The clonotype comes from a male patient between 5 and 17 years old who had a stem cell transplant for acute myeloid leukemia, so the T cells may come from the graft donor. CDR3 sequence reads: CATSDLGGPGANVLTF. The DNA of the CDR3 is TGTGCCACCAGTGATTTAGGGGGGCCTGGGGCCAACGTCCTGACTTTC.